This TCR beta chain was recovered during a study of somatic mutations in cytotoxic T cells in rheumatoid arthritis. V lost 1 base and J lost 9, with 4 bases in between. Germline V gene sequence: CDR1 SGHAT, CDR2 FQNNGV. The CDR3 contains 12 residues. Assay: immunoSEQ multiplex PCR; the TCRdb copy retains only in-frame clones and omits some. Of more than 7,500 clones listed, about 75% are singletons. The chain combines TRBV11-2 with TRBJ1-6, with D unresolved. The receptor's source is an adult with rheumatoid arthritis. The sample comprised CD8+ T cells sorted from blood. As DNA, the CDR3 is TGTGCCAGCAGCTTAGTTAGTTCACCCCTCCACTTT. It yields the protein CASSLVSSPLHF.